This T cell receptor (beta chain) derives from a study of CD8+ T cells in alopecia areata. As for the study in general: Female C3H/HeJ mice aged roughly 6-11 weeks received skin from spontaneously alopecic C3H/HeJ graft donors aged about 6-13 months. Whole-study findings and limits: Mice showed clearer TCR sharing than patients did, a gap that was possibly HLA-related. Higher clonality than in normal scalp was seen in lesional scalp, especially alopecia totalis/universalis.

The authors extracted RNA and reverse transcribed it into cDNA as the sequencing template. This table comes from immunoSEQ multiplex PCR, and its TCRdb copy is limited to in-frame clones, with some not included. The profile covers around 300,000 clones, none occurring a single time. This clone was counted a few times. Its antigen is currently unknown. These gene names are mouse names. The CDR3 is cut off 4 residues early in the read; its end comes from the germline J gene. The pooled cutaneous lymph node cells were sorted using several markers (CD4, CD8alpha, NKG2D, NKG2ACE and others). CDR1 and CDR2 (germline): NNHNN, SYGAGS (reference sequence). There are 17 residues in the CDR3.

This TCR came from a C3H/HeJ mouse with alopecia areata. MHC haplotype: H2-k. This chain joins TRBV13-2 and TRBJ2-7, with 14 positions matching TRBD2. Specimen: CD4+ T cells sorted from a lymph node. The DNA read from the CDR3 is TGTGCCAGCGGTGGGGACTGGGGGGGCGCCCCCGATTAT. It encodes CASGGDWGGAPDY. The full CDR3 protein is CASGGDWGGAPDYEQYF.